This entry lists 32 T cell receptor beta chains sequenced from one sample in a study of T cells in Graves' hyperthyroidism and ophthalmopathy. RNA transcripts yielded amplified TCR beta CDR3 regions. The HTBI set primed first-round TCR CDR3 RT-PCR. Via MiXCR, TCRdb re-called the multiplex PCR reads, giving one row per CDR3 protein. The data show nearly 600,000 distinct CDR3 sequences, 11% to 15% seen once. Material for sequencing was blood. The source is a woman aged 25 to 39 with Graves' hyperthyroidism that later progressed to Graves' ophthalmopathy.

In this sample, this clonotype turned up many times. V is TRBV10-3 and J is TRBJ1-2; no clear D. In germline, CDR1 is ENHRY, CDR2 SYGVKD. Trimming removed 5 bases from V and 8 bases from J, with 9 bases in between. The CDR3 is 11 amino acids. The CDR3 loop reads CAISTERGYTF. CDR3 DNA sequence: TGTGCCATCAGTACAGAACGGGGCTACACCTTC.

There are many counts of this clonotype. V gene TRBV11-2 combines with J gene TRBJ1-3, with D unclear. This CDR3 is 14 amino acids long. Trimming removed 5 bases at V and 2 bases at J, with 10 bases between. Looked up from germline, CDR1 is SGHAT and CDR2 is FQNNGV. The CDR3 nucleotides read TGTGCCAGCAGCCTCCAGATGACTGGAAACACCATATATTTT. The encoded protein is CASSLQMTGNTIYF.

This clonotype was detected ten times or more. The chain combines TRBV9 with TRBJ2-1; TRBD1 aligns across 9 bases. V shed 4 bases, J shed 3 bases, and the junction held 8 bases outside the gene matches. Germline loops: CDR1 SGDLS, CDR2 YYNGEE. This CDR3 comprises 16 residues. CDR3 loop: CASSPRPGQGYNEQFF. The CDR3 DNA reads as TGTGCCAGCAGCCCCCGCCCGGGACAGGGCTACAATGAGCAGTTCTTC.

This clonotype was seen many times. V usage is TRBV28 and J usage is TRBJ2-5; 8 bases agree with TRBD1. Germline trimming cut 5 bases from V and 1 base from J; bases unmatched to any gene: 9. Per the germline V gene, CDR1 is MDHEN and CDR2 is SYDVKM. The CDR3 is 16 residues long. The CDR3 protein is CASSPHGRGPQETQYF. In DNA, the CDR3 is TGTGCCAGCAGTCCACACGGCAGGGGGCCCCAAGAGACCCAGTACTTC.

Many counts were recorded for this clonotype. The chain uses TRBV30 and TRBJ2-1; 7 bases agree with TRBD2. Germline CDR1 reads GTSNPN; CDR2 reads SVGIG (reference sequence). Trimming took 2 bases from V and 0 from J; bases not matched to a gene: 7. This CDR3 has 16 residues. CDR3 sequence: CAWSKLADSSYNEQFF. The CDR3, as DNA: TGTGCCTGGAGTAAGCTAGCGGATAGCTCCTACAATGAGCAGTTCTTC.

This clonotype was seen repeatedly, ten times or more. The rearrangement links TRBV7-2 to TRBJ2-7, with 7 nucleotides matching TRBD1. V was pared by 5 bases and J by 0 bases, with 13 bases of the junction left unmatched. Germline assignment: CDR1 SGHTA and CDR2 FQGNSA. This CDR3 has 17 residues. CDR3 DNA: TGTGCCAGCAGCCTTACGACAGGGTCCTACTTCTCCTACGAGCAGTACTTC. Translating it yields CASSLTTGSYFSYEQYF. Based on the CDR3 plus reference TRBV7-2 and TRBJ2-7, the full variable domain is GAGVSQSPSNKVTEKGKDVELRCDPISGHTALYWYRQSLGQGLEFLIYFQGNSAPDKSGLPSDRFSAERTGGSVSTLTIQRTQQEDSAVYLCASSLTTGSYFSYEQYFGPGTRLTVT.

This clonotype was observed a few times. V usage is TRBV5-1 and J usage is TRBJ2-7; D possibly corresponds to TRBD2 (6 bases). CDR3 length: 15 amino acids. Trimming shortened V by 4 bases and J by 4 bases, and 18 bases separated the two germline ends. CDR1 and CDR2 from the germline V gene are SGHRS and YFSETQ. CDR3 nucleotides: TGCGCCAGCAGCGGTGCGGGGCTCCCCCAGTACGAGCAGTACTTC. Its translation: CASSGAGLPQYEQYF. Full variable domain (rest looked up from reference TRBV5-1 and TRBJ2-7): KAGVTQTPRYLIKTRGQQVTLSCSPISGHRSVSWYQQTPGQGLQFLFEYFSETQRNKGNFPGRFSGRQFSNSRSEMNVSTLELGDSALYLCASSGAGLPQYEQYFGPGTRLTVT.

This clonotype was counted ten times or more. This sequence joins TRBV27 and TRBJ1-6, with D possibly TRBD1 on 6 matching bases. Trimming removed 6 bases from V and 7 bases from J, with 13 bases in between. The CDR3 sequence is 14 residues long. Germline V gene sequence: CDR1 MNHEY, CDR2 SMNVEV (reference sequence). The CDR3 is CASRWDKDNSPLHF. CDR3 DNA sequence: TGTGCCAGCAGGTGGGACAAGGACAATTCACCCCTCCACTTT.

The table lists this clonotype with many counts. The V and J genes are TRBV29-1 and TRBJ2-1; TRBD2 might be the D (6 bases). This CDR3 comprises 13 residues. Trimming left V 3 bases short and J 0 bases short, with 6 bases between. CDR1 is SQVTM, CDR2 ANQGSEA, per germline. CDR3 coding DNA: TGCAGCGTTGAGGGACTCTCCTACAATGAGCAGTTCTTC. Encoded protein: CSVEGLSYNEQFF.

This clonotype was recorded a few times. CDR3 in amino acids: CASSLRQNSNQPQHF. The CDR3 bases are TGTGCCAGCAGCCTCAGACAGAATAGCAATCAGCCCCAGCATTTT. The chain has TRBV7-2 and TRBJ1-5; D perhaps matches TRBD1 (5 bases). V shed 5 bases and J shed 0 bases, with 11 bases lying between them. The CDR3 loop spans 15 amino acids. Germline CDR1 and CDR2: SGHTA and FQGNSA. The variable domain in full, completed from reference TRBV7-2 and TRBJ1-5, reads GAGVSQSPSNKVTEKGKDVELRCDPISGHTALYWYRQSLGQGLEFLIYFQGNSAPDKSGLPSDRFSAERTGGSVSTLTIQRTQQEDSAVYLCASSLRQNSNQPQHFGDGTRLSIL.

The table lists this clonotype with many counts. This sequence joins TRBV20-1 and TRBJ1-1, with 8 bases matching TRBD1. This CDR3 is built from 14 residues. From germline, CDR1 is DFQATT and CDR2 SNEGSKA (reference sequence). CDR3 in DNA: TGCAGCGGCAGGGGGCGCCCGGGGGACACTGAAGCTTTCTTT. As protein: CSGRGRPGDTEAFF.

This clonotype was seen repeatedly, ten times or more. The chain couples TRBV19 to TRBJ2-3; D is possibly TRBD2 (5 bases). V lost 6 bases and J 2 bases, leaving 9 bases between the germline ends. Germline V gene sequence: CDR1 LNHDA, CDR2 SQIVND (reference sequence). This CDR3 region has 13 residues. CDR3 residues: CASRLGLTDTQYF. The CDR3 DNA is TGTGCCAGTAGACTAGGCCTCACAGATACGCAGTATTTT.

The chain is built from TRBV13 and TRBJ2-4, with 8 bases that match TRBD1. Germline CDR1 and CDR2: PRHDT and FYEKMQ (reference sequence). CDR3 length: 14 residues. V shed 4 bases and J 4 bases; nucleotides not matched to a gene: 3. The CDR3 nucleotides read TGTGCCAGCAGCTCCCGGACAGGGAAAAACATTCAGTACTTC. It yields the protein CASSSRTGKNIQYF.

This clonotype occurred many times. The chain couples TRBV28 to TRBJ2-1; TRBD2 matches 13 bases. CDR3 length: 15 residues. Germline V lookup: CDR1 MDHEN, CDR2 SYDVKM. V lost 5 bases to trimming and J lost 7 bases; unmatched junction nucleotides: 5. DNA of the CDR3: TGTGCCAGCAGTCCCAGGACTAGCGGGAGTAATGAGCAGTTCTTC. Protein product: CASSPRTSGSNEQFF.

The chain carries TRBV29-1 and TRBJ2-3; 7 bases agree with TRBD1. The CDR3 runs to 14 residues. Germline assignment: CDR1 SQVTM and CDR2 ANQGSEA. Unmatched junction bases numbered 6, after V lost 4 bases and J lost 2 bases. DNA of the CDR3: TGCAGCGTTGTCGGACAGGAAAACACAGATACGCAGTATTTT. It specifies CSVVGQENTDTQYF.

CDR3: CASSLSPPGTRNQETQYF. CDR3 nucleotides: TGCGCCAGCAGCTTGTCCCCCCCCGGGACTAGGAACCAAGAGACCCAGTACTTC. The V and J genes are TRBV5-1 and TRBJ2-5; the match to TRBD2 covers 8 bases. The CDR3 totals 18 residues. The germline gives CDR1 SGHRS, CDR2 YFSETQ. V lost 1 base to trimming and J lost 0 bases; unmatched junction nucleotides: 11.

This clonotype occurred many times. J is TRBJ2-7 and V is TRBV28, with 7 nucleotides matching TRBD2. The CDR3 spans 15 residues. After removal of 4 bases from V and 3 bases from J, the junction contained 9 bases not matched to a gene. CDR1 and CDR2 from the germline V gene are MDHEN and SYDVKM. CDR3 sequence (DNA): TGTGCCAGCAGTTCCGGGGGGACTAATATCTACGAGCAGTACTTC. This sequence encodes CASSSGGTNIYEQYF. Together with reference TRBV28 and TRBJ2-7, the CDR3 gives the full variable domain: DVKVTQSSRYLVKRTGEKVFLECVQDMDHENMFWYRQDPGLGLRLIYFSYDVKMKEKGDIPEGYSVSREKKERFSLILESASTNQTSMYLCASSSGGTNIYEQYFGPGTRLTVT.

This clonotype came up many times. This rearrangement joins TRBV24-1 to TRBJ2-1; maybe TRBD1 (6 bases). In germline, CDR1 is KGHDR, CDR2 SFDVKD. V was cut by 3 bases and J by 9 bases, with 20 bases left in between. The CDR3 loop spans 16 amino acids. In DNA form, the CDR3 reads TGTGCCACCAGTGATCCCCTGGCAGGGGTTATAGGTGAGCAGTTCTTC. It is translated as CATSDPLAGVIGEQFF.

This clonotype occurred a few times. The V and J genes are TRBV6-1 and TRBJ1-4; D is perhaps TRBD1 (5 bases). With 6 bases removed from V and 8 bases from J, the gap between germline ends came to 19 bases. This CDR3 is built from 15 residues. CDR1 and CDR2 (germline): MNHNS, SASEGT. In nucleotides, the CDR3 is TGTGCCAGCAGCCCGACGAGGGGAAGGGAAGAAAAACTGTTTTTT. It codes for CASSPTRGREEKLFF.

Many counts were recorded for this clonotype. The genes are TRBV6-1 and TRBJ1-5; TRBD1 agrees at 8 bases. Trimming removed 2 bases from V and 1 base from J; junction bases left unmatched: 7. Germline V gene sequence: CDR1 MNHNS, CDR2 SASEGT. This CDR3 is 17 amino acids long. CDR3 nucleotide sequence: TGTGCCAGCAGTGAATGGCAGGGGGCAAGAAGCAATCAGCCCCAGCATTTT. Encoded protein: CASSEWQGARSNQPQHF.

For this clonotype: The junction and the germline gene differ at one end; a read error may be behind it. This chain joins TRBV24-1 and TRBJ2-5, with D possibly TRBD1 on 6 matching bases. Germline lookup yields CDR1 KGHDR and CDR2 SFDVKD. This CDR3 contains 13 residues. CDR3 DNA sequence: TGTGACACCAGCCAGGGGTGGGAAGAGACCCAGTACTTC. This encodes CDTSQGWEETQYF.

Ten or more counts support this clonotype. V gene TRBV11-2 combines with J gene TRBJ2-7; perhaps TRBD2 as D (6 bases). V shed 0 bases and J shed 5 bases, with 14 bases lying between them. The germline gives CDR1 SGHAT, CDR2 FQNNGV. CDR3 length: 15 amino acids. The CDR3 DNA reads as TGTGCCAGCAGCTTAGACGGGGGTCGAGTCGACGAGCAGTACTTC. Protein product: CASSLDGGRVDEQYF.

This clonotype has a count of ten or more. The J gene is TRBJ1-1, the V gene TRBV9; D not resolved. V was shortened by 3 bases and J by 1 base, with 13 bases between the two germline ends. The CDR3 runs to 15 residues. Germline V lookup: CDR1 SGDLS, CDR2 YYNGEE. CDR3 coding DNA: TGTGCCAGCAGCGCCCCCCCCGGAGAGAACACTGAAGCTTTCTTT. The encoded protein is CASSAPPGENTEAFF.

This clonotype was seen repeatedly, ten times or more. The CDR3 region is CASSADGRGTNEKLFF. CDR3 bases: TGCGCCAGCAGCGCCGACGGGAGGGGAACTAATGAAAAACTGTTTTTT. The chain has TRBV5-1 and TRBJ1-4; TRBD1 might be the D (5 bases). The CDR3 is made up of 16 amino acids. V lost 4 bases and J lost 1, with 14 bases in between. Germline-derived CDR1 and CDR2 are SGHRS and YFSETQ.

In its sample, this clonotype was seen many times. This chain connects TRBV30 to TRBJ2-7; perhaps TRBD2 as D (5 bases). In germline, CDR1 is GTSNPN, CDR2 SVGIG (reference sequence). This CDR3 spans 14 amino acids. Trimming cost V 8 bases and J 0 bases, with 17 bases left between them. The CDR3 protein is CALTGGQSSYEQYF. The CDR3 region has the DNA TGTGCCCTAACGGGCGGGCAATCCTCCTACGAGCAGTACTTC.

This clonotype was seen ten or more times. The rearrangement links TRBV19 to TRBJ2-3, with D possibly being TRBD2 (6 bases). Per germline, CDR1 LNHDA and CDR2 SQIVND (reference sequence). Trimming shortened V by 6 bases and J by 2 bases, and 21 bases separated the two germline ends. The CDR3 covers 17 residues. CDR3 sequence: CASSPLRDAGHTDTQYF. The CDR3 DNA reads as TGTGCCAGTAGCCCCCTGCGGGATGCTGGGCACACAGATACGCAGTATTTT.

This clonotype was seen a handful of times. V and J are TRBV12-3 or TRBV12-4 and TRBJ1-5; no firm D call. The CDR3 loop spans 15 amino acids. The V and J ends lost 0 bases and 5 bases respectively, with 11 bases between them. DNA of the CDR3: TGTGCCAGCAGTTTAGCGATTCGGGGATATCAGCCCCAGCATTTT. Its protein is CASSLAIRGYQPQHF.

The sample holds many counts of this clonotype. The chain carries TRBV20-1 and TRBJ2-7, with 8 bases fitting TRBD1. The CDR3 is 14 amino acids. Per germline, CDR1 DFQATT and CDR2 SNEGSKA (reference sequence). V lost 6 bases to trimming and J lost 5 bases; unmatched junction nucleotides: 12. The CDR3 bases are TGCAGTGCCCAACTCTTGGACAGGGTAGACGAGCAGTACTTC. Amino acids: CSAQLLDRVDEQYF.

This clonotype was seen at least ten times. The chain couples TRBV9 to TRBJ2-1; the match to TRBD2 covers 11 bases. Germline V gene data show CDR1 as SGDLS and CDR2 as YYNGEE. The CDR3 is 15 amino acids. The V gene end was trimmed by 2 bases and the J gene end by 7 bases; junction bases not matched to a gene: 5. CDR3 loop: CASSVSGRAGNEQFF. CDR3 DNA: TGTGCCAGCAGCGTTAGCGGGAGGGCCGGGAATGAGCAGTTCTTC.

This clonotype has a count of ten or more. The gene calls are TRBV6-1 and TRBJ2-7, with TRBD1 matching 9 bases. Germline CDR1 is MNHNS and CDR2 is SASEGT. CDR3 size: 14 residues. Trimming took 6 bases from V and 3 from J; bases not matched to a gene: 6. CDR3 nucleotides: TGTGCCAGCAGGGGGACAGGGCGAAACTACGAGCAGTACTTC. Protein product: CASRGTGRNYEQYF.

This clonotype was observed a few times. The chain employs TRBV15 and TRBJ1-2; D unclear. The CDR3 is made up of 14 amino acids. Trimming removed 5 bases at V and 0 bases at J, with 10 bases between. Germline V gene lookup returns CDR1 LNHNV and CDR2 YYDKDF (reference sequence). The CDR3 region has the DNA TGTGCCACCAGCGCCTCCGCCTCTAACTATGGCTACACCTTC. The encoded protein is CATSASASNYGYTF. The full variable domain, completed using reference TRBV15 and TRBJ1-2, is DAMVIQNPRYQVTQFGKPVTLSCSQTLNHNVMYWYQQKSSQAPKLLFHYYDKDFNNEADTPDNFQSRRPNTSFCFLDIRSPGLGDTAMYLCATSASASNYGYTFGSGTRLTVV.

In its sample, this clonotype was seen many times. This chain links TRBV15 with TRBJ2-7; 9 bases are a match to TRBD2. CDR1 is LNHNV and CDR2 is YYDKDF in the germline V gene (reference sequence). With V trimmed by 0 bases and J by 1 base, 7 bases remained unmatched. The CDR3 sequence is 17 residues long. Here the CDR3 DNA reads TGTGCCACCAGCAGAGATTTGCGGGAGGGCCTTTCCTACGAGCAGTACTTC. The encoded protein is CATSRDLREGLSYEQYF.